This T cell receptor (beta chain) was observed in a study of T cells in Graves' hyperthyroidism and ophthalmopathy. Study-wide results and caveats: Blood held most thyroid clonotypes expanded above 0.001 frequency.

Stable disease denoted Graves' hyperthyroidism without ophthalmopathy progression within 18 months. This clonotype was counted between two and nine times. Its antigen remains unidentified. Amplification of TCR beta CDR3 regions used RNA as the template. The HTBI primer set was used in a first-round RT-PCR of the TCR CDR3. TCRdb reprocessed the multiplex PCR reads via MiXCR and lists one record per CDR3 protein. This table holds approximately 530,000 distinct CDR3 sequences, about a sixth found once. The sequenced material came from blood. This clonotype was sampled from a woman between 18 and 30 years old with Graves' hyperthyroidism.

The CDR3 coding sequence is TGCGCCAGCAGCCAAGACCGGTTGGGACCGGATATCGGTGAGCAGTTCTTC. Its translation is CASSQDRLGPDIGEQFF. The V call is TRBV4-3, the J call TRBJ2-1; D could derive from TRBD1 or TRBD2 (5 bases each). Germline V gene sequence: CDR1 LGHNA, CDR2 YSLEER. The ends were cut back, 0 bases at V and 9 bases at J, with 21 bases in the middle. This CDR3 is 17 amino acids long.